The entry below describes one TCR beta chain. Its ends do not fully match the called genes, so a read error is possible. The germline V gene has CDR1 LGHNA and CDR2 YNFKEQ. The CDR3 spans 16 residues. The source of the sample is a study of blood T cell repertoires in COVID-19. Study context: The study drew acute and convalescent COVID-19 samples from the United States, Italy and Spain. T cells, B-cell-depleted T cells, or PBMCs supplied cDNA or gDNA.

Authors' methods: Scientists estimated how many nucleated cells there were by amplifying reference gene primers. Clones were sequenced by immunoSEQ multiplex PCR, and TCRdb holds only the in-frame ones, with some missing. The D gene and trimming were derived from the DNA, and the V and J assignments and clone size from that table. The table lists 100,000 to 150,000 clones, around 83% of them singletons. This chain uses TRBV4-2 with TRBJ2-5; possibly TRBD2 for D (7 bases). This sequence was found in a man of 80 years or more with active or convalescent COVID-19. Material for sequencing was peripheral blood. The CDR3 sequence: CARSQEGGGGLETQYF. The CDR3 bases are TGTGCCCGCAGCCAAGAGGGGGGGGGAGGCCTGGAGACCCAGTACTTC.